This T cell receptor beta chain was retrieved from a study of T cell clonotyping in hematopoietic cell transplantation. Study findings and constraints: Graft donor and pretransplant recipient Inverse Simpson Index values predicted broader posttransplant TCR diversity.

Remarks on this clone: The antigen is undetermined.

The protocol was immunoSEQ multiplex PCR, while the TCRdb copy is restricted to in-frame clones and leaves out a portion. In the table there are over 8,000 clones, 80% to 90% of which are singletons. The sequencing used peripheral blood mononuclear cells, collected 180 days after allogeneic stem cell transplant. The receptor was isolated from a female patient in her 50s who had an allogeneic stem cell transplant from an unrelated donor, so the T cells may come from the graft donor. Some clones in this sample may be carry-over from other donors' samples.

The chain's CDR3 is CASRSLVGPGTGELFF. CDR3 sequence (DNA): TGTGCCAGTAGATCCCTCGTAGGGCCGGGCACCGGGGAGCTGTTTTTT. The chain combines TRBV19 with TRBJ2-2; D gene ambiguous. V lost 6 bases, J lost 4 bases, and 18 bases lay in between. Germline CDR1 LNHDA, CDR2 SQIVND (reference sequence). This CDR3 has 16 amino acids.